This section outlines one TCR beta chain sequence together with its context. This sample was taken from a study of blood T cell repertoires in COVID-19. Study-level information: Whether acute or convalescent, the COVID-19 samples came from the United States, Italy and Spain.

Unmatched junction bases numbered 9, after V lost 6 bases and J lost 4 bases. The CDR3 sequence is 15 residues long. Germline-derived CDR1 and CDR2 are MNHEY and SVGEGT. Only in-frame clones appear in the TCRdb table, and some are missing; sequencing was by immunoSEQ multiplex PCR. Here the sample spans around 100,000 clones, around 85% being singletons. The sample was peripheral blood. This receptor was taken from a woman between 55 and 75 years old with acute or convalescent COVID-19. The chain uses TRBV6-2 or TRBV6-3 and TRBJ1-2, with TRBD1 identical over 9 bases. The CDR3 DNA is TGTGCCAGCAGGCCTACAGGGGGCGGCGTCTATGGCTACACCTTC. Protein sequence: CASRPTGGGVYGYTF.